This is a list of T cell receptor beta chains from one sample in a study of cytomegalovirus exposure and HLA in healthy donors. Profiling relied on immunoSEQ multiplex PCR, and the TCRdb table lists in-frame clones only, not all of them. There are about 160,000 clones in the sample; roughly 80% occur only once, and approximately 1.2% lies in the top ten. Sample: PBMCs. The receptors originated from a man younger than 45 in good health and CMV-seronegative. CDR3s include the opening cysteine and the closing phenylalanine or tryptophan. Fields, in order: V gene, J gene, CDR3 protein.

TRBV19	TRBJ1-6	CASLGQGASPLHF
TRBV10-3	TRBJ2-5	CAISDQSKSGETQYF
TRBV5-1	TRBJ2-7	CASSLAEQASYEQYF
TRBV5-6	TRBJ2-1	CASSFNGRAINEQFF
TRBV25-1	TRBJ2-1	CASSEGLAGYNEQFF
TRBV28	TRBJ1-2	CASSEGSLLGNYGYTF
TRBV11-2	TRBJ1-1	CASSLEDSGRTEAFF
TRBV4-1	TRBJ2-2	CASSQVGKGSTGELFF
TRBV1	TRBJ1-5	CTHIGADSNQPQHF
TRBV6-5	TRBJ1-1	CASTTTGNTEAFF
TRBV6-6	TRBJ2-7	CASSYSTSSYEQYF
TRBV7-3	TRBJ2-2	CASSKSGGAAGELFF
TRBV5-3	TRBJ2-3	CARSPGLAGGNTDTQYF
TRBV6-5	TRBJ2-1	CASSYASGGGEQFF
TRBV6-5	TRBJ1-4	CASSPGQAIGEKLFF
TRBV5-1	TRBJ2-5	CASSRLAGKQETQYF
TRBV5-1	TRBJ2-1	CASSRRDRGRDEQFF
TRBV7-3	TRBJ2-3	CASSASGQGTDTQYF
TRBV6-5	TRBJ2-7	CASSGVSGGLYEQYF
TRBV30	TRBJ2-1	CAWTRGGISYNEQFF
TRBV14	TRBJ2-7	CASSQALYYGQYF
TRBV7-2	TRBJ2-5	CASRLDAETQYF
TRBV5-4	TRBJ2-3	CASSVRDNTDTQYF
TRBV7-2	TRBJ2-1	CASSTGTSGSSYNEQFF
TRBV18	TRBJ2-7	CASSPLLTVTYEQYF
TRBV11-3	TRBJ2-5	CASSPGQPQETQYF